Shown below are 30 T cell receptor beta chains from a single sample sequenced in a study of blood T cell repertoires in COVID-19. Clones were sequenced by immunoSEQ multiplex PCR, and TCRdb holds only the in-frame ones, with some missing. The sample holds 65,000 to 90,000 clones; roughly three quarters are singletons and the top ten take roughly 15%. Sample: peripheral blood. The receptor set was obtained from an older man with active or convalescent COVID-19.

The chain combines TRBV24-1 with TRBJ1-2, with D possibly being TRBD1 (6 bases). The CDR3 extends over 13 amino acids. Trimming took off 4 bases at V and 4 bases at J, with 9 bases between the two ends. In germline, CDR1 is KGHDR, CDR2 SFDVKD. The CDR3 region is CATSEGALYGYTF. The CDR3, as DNA: TGTGCCACCAGTGAGGGGGCCCTCTATGGCTACACCTTC.

The chain has TRBV7-2 and TRBJ1-2; no clear D. The CDR3 loop spans 13 amino acids. The V and J ends lost 4 bases and 5 bases respectively, with 11 bases between them. Germline V gives CDR1 SGHTA, CDR2 FQGNSA. CDR3 sequence reads: CASSSQEWYGYTF. As DNA, the CDR3 is TGTGCCAGCAGCTCTCAGGAATGGTATGGCTACACCTTC.

The gene calls are TRBV19 and TRBJ2-5, with D uncertain. The CDR3 spans 13 residues. V was shortened by 5 bases and J by 2 bases, with 9 bases between the two germline ends. From germline, CDR1 is LNHDA and CDR2 SQIVND (reference sequence). The CDR3 DNA reads TGTGCCAGTAGTTTAGCTTTACAAGAGACCCAGTACTTC. It is translated as CASSLALQETQYF. Full variable domain (remainder filled in from reference TRBV19 and TRBJ2-5): DGGITQSPKYLFRKEGQNVTLSCEQNLNHDAMYWYRQDPGQGLRLIYYSQIVNDFQKGDIAEGYSVSREKKESFPLTVTSAQKNPTAFYLCASSLALQETQYFGPGTRLLVL.

The rearrangement links TRBV12-2 to TRBJ1-3; the table assigns TRBD1, which was not confirmed against the DNA. TRBV12-2 is recorded as a pseudogene. The CDR3 has 14 amino acids. As DNA, the CDR3 is TGTGCAAGTCGCCATCAGGGTAGCGGAAACACCATATATTTT. Translating it yields CASRHQGSGNTIYF.

The CDR3 nucleotides read TGTGCCAGCAGTGCCACGCTGATACGACAGGTTGGAGACAATGAGCAGTTCTTC. Protein: CASSATLIRQVGDNEQFF. J is TRBJ2-1 and V is TRBV2, with D possibly being TRBD1 (6 bases). Germline-derived CDR1 and CDR2 are SNHLY and FYNNEI. CDR3 length: 18 amino acids. With 4 bases removed from V and 5 bases from J, the gap between germline ends came to 24 bases.

This rearrangement joins TRBV19 to TRBJ2-1; 8 bases line up with TRBD2. V gave up 5 bases and J gave up 7 bases; unmatched junction bases: 1. The length of the CDR3 is 12 residues. Germline V CDR1 and CDR2: LNHDA, SQIVND (reference sequence). CDR3 region: CASSGGGNEQFF. DNA of the CDR3: TGTGCCAGTAGTGGCGGGGGGAATGAGCAGTTCTTC.

The gene calls are TRBV2 and TRBJ2-3, with TRBD2 matching 11 bases. CDR1 is SNHLY and CDR2 is FYNNEI in the germline V gene. After removal of 6 bases from V and 3 bases from J, the junction contained 5 bases not matched to a gene. The CDR3 length is 15 residues. The CDR3 DNA sequence: TGTGCCAGCAGAGCACTAGCGGGGGCGACAGATACGCAGTATTTT. Residues: CASRALAGATDTQYF.

The rearrangement uses TRBV24-1 and TRBJ2-1; the D gene is possibly TRBD1 (5 bases). The germline gives CDR1 KGHDR, CDR2 SFDVKD. The V and J ends lost 3 bases and 6 bases respectively, with 14 bases between them. This CDR3 spans 15 amino acids. CDR3 loop: CATSDDVGRVNEQFF. CDR3 in DNA: TGTGCCACCAGTGATGACGTAGGCAGGGTCAATGAGCAGTTCTTC.

The chain links TRBV7-9 to TRBJ2-3; 7 nucleotides align to TRBD1. V was pared by 7 bases and J by 0 bases, with 4 bases of the junction left unmatched. This CDR3 is built from 14 residues. Per the germline V gene, CDR1 is SEHNR and CDR2 is FQNEAQ (reference sequence). The CDR3 sequence: CASTHRGSTDTQYF. The CDR3 DNA reads as TGTGCCAGCACACACAGGGGCAGCACAGATACGCAGTATTTT.

V is TRBV7-6 and J is TRBJ2-3; 9 bases line up with TRBD2. This CDR3 region has 15 residues. Germline CDR1 reads SGHVS; CDR2 reads FNYEAQ. J lost 4 bases, V lost 8 bases, and 10 bases had no gene match. The DNA of the CDR3 is TGTGCCAGCGGGCCAATAGCGGGGGAGGCAGATACGCAGTATTTT. This translates into CASGPIAGEADTQYF.

V is TRBV5-1 and J is TRBJ2-1; D is possibly TRBD2 (6 bases). This CDR3 spans 15 amino acids. Germline assignment: CDR1 SGHRS and CDR2 YFSETQ. V lost 0 bases and J lost 8, with 15 bases in between. CDR3 protein: CASSLDGTPRDEQFF. The CDR3 nucleotides are TGCGCCAGCAGCTTGGACGGGACTCCCAGGGATGAGCAGTTCTTC.

The genes are TRBV9 and TRBJ2-7; 9 nucleotides align to TRBD2. Germline CDR1 reads SGDLS; CDR2 reads YYNGEE. This CDR3 region has 15 residues. With 3 bases clipped from V and 2 bases from J, the junction kept 6 bases outside the gene matches. CDR3: CASSESSGGPYEQYF. CDR3 nucleotides: TGTGCCAGCAGCGAATCCAGCGGGGGGCCCTACGAGCAGTACTTC.

This rearrangement joins TRBV11-3 to TRBJ2-7; possible D gene TRBD2, 5 bases. V was cut by 1 base and J by 6 bases, with 10 bases left in between. Per the germline V gene, CDR1 is SGHNT and CDR2 is YENEEA. The length of the CDR3 is 13 residues. In DNA form, the CDR3 reads TGTGCCAGCAGCTTAGTTCCGGGGAGCGAGCAGTACTTC. Residues: CASSLVPGSEQYF.

The V and J genes are TRBV3-1 (or the pseudogene TRBV3-2) and TRBJ2-5; TRBD2 matches 8 bases. The CDR3 consists of 16 residues. V was pared by 3 bases and J by 5 bases, with 11 bases of the junction left unmatched. Germline V gene data show CDR1 as LGHDT and CDR2 as YNNKEL (reference sequence). CDR3 coding DNA: TGTGCCAGCAGCCAGTATACTAGCGGAGCCGCGGAGACCCAGTACTTC. Translation gives CASSQYTSGAAETQYF.

V and J are TRBV3-1 (or the pseudogene TRBV3-2) and TRBJ2-1; 7 bases fit TRBD2. The CDR3 extends over 16 amino acids. V lost 0 bases and J lost 6; bases outside the gene matches: 8. Germline V CDR1 and CDR2: LGHDT, YNNKEL (reference sequence). DNA of the CDR3: TGTGCCAGCAGCCAAGATGGAGCGGGGTTCGTCAATGAGCAGTTCTTC. Translating gives CASSQDGAGFVNEQFF.

The rearrangement links TRBV19 to TRBJ1-1; D unresolved. The germline V and J ends were trimmed by 4 bases and 0 bases, with 6 bases remaining between them. CDR3 length: 13 residues. The germline V gene encodes CDR1 LNHDA and CDR2 SQIVND (reference sequence). CDR3 sequence reads: CASSTTVNTEAFF. The CDR3 nucleotides read TGTGCCAGTAGTACCACAGTGAACACTGAAGCTTTCTTT.

This clone was observed a single time. The J gene is TRBJ2-3, the V gene TRBV7-9; 8 bases line up with TRBD2. Unmatched junction bases numbered 7, after V lost 1 base and J lost 7 bases. The CDR3 runs 15 residues. Germline V gene sequence: CDR1 SEHNR, CDR2 FQNEAQ (reference sequence). As DNA, the CDR3 is TGTGCCAGCAGCTTAGAGAGCGGGGGTAGCTATACGCAGTATTTT. This encodes CASSLESGGSYTQYF.

V is TRBV3-1 (or the pseudogene TRBV3-2) and J is TRBJ2-2; D call uncertain. Trimming left V 5 bases short and J 7 bases short, with 20 bases between. This CDR3 spans 16 amino acids. Germline assignment: CDR1 LGHDT and CDR2 YNNKEL (reference sequence). CDR3 protein: CASSKQAVRFDGELFF. The CDR3 region has the DNA TGTGCCAGCAGCAAGCAGGCTGTCCGGTTTGACGGGGAGCTGTTTTTT.

The sample holds a few counts of this clone. CDR3 in DNA: TGTGCCACCCGGACAGACTCTGGAAACACCATATATTTT. Translated, it gives CATRTDSGNTIYF. The chain is built from TRBV19 and TRBJ1-3; tentatively, D is TRBD1 (6 bases). V lost 10 bases, J lost 0 bases, and 10 bases lay in between. Germline V gene data show CDR1 as LNHDA and CDR2 as SQIVND (reference sequence). The CDR3 has 13 amino acids.

The chain couples TRBV6-1 to TRBJ1-1, with D perhaps TRBD1 (5 bases). Germline V gene data show CDR1 as MNHNS and CDR2 as SASEGT. V was trimmed by 0 bases and J by 5 bases, leaving 7 bases between them. The length of the CDR3 is 13 residues. CDR3 bases: TGTGCCAGCAGTGAAGCAACAGGTACTGAAGCTTTCTTT. Its protein is CASSEATGTEAFF.

This clone has just a few counts. V gene TRBV28 combines with J gene TRBJ1-5; 8 bases are a match to TRBD1. From germline, CDR1 is MDHEN and CDR2 SYDVKM. Trimming cost V 5 bases and J 6 bases; bases outside gene matches: 12. There are 16 residues in the CDR3. CDR3 DNA sequence: TGTGCCAGCAGTCCTCCGACAGGGGCGCTTAGTCAGCCCCAGCATTTT. This gives the protein CASSPPTGALSQPQHF.

In its sample, this clone was seen once. The chain employs TRBV19 and TRBJ1-3, with 9 nucleotides matching TRBD1. Looked up from germline, CDR1 is LNHDA and CDR2 is SQIVND (reference sequence). This CDR3 is 18 amino acids long. V was pared by 4 bases and J by 0 bases, with 10 bases of the junction left unmatched. This CDR3 is CASSNQPGTGISGNTIYF. For the CDR3, the DNA is TGTGCCAGTAGTAATCAACCCGGGACAGGGATCTCTGGAAACACCATATATTTT.

The V gene is TRBV14, the J gene TRBJ2-3; 7 bases align to TRBD2. Trimming at V came to 3 bases and at J to 7 bases, leaving 10 bases not matched to a gene. Germline CDR1 reads SGHDN; CDR2 reads FVKESK. CDR3 size: 15 residues. DNA of the CDR3: TGTGCCAGCAGCCACCTGGGACTACAGGAGTATACGCAGTATTTT. It specifies CASSHLGLQEYTQYF.

In DNA form, the CDR3 reads TGTGCCAGCAGTCGCGGGGGGGCGGGATACAATGAGCAGTTCTTC. It specifies CASSRGGAGYNEQFF. The chain employs TRBV6-5 and TRBJ2-1, with 9 bases aligning to TRBD2. The V gene's germline CDR1 is MNHEY and CDR2 SVGAGI. The V gene end was trimmed by 5 bases and the J gene end by 4 bases; junction bases not matched to a gene: 6. The CDR3 is made up of 15 amino acids.

The chain is built from TRBV2 and TRBJ2-7, with TRBD2 matching over 7 bases. The CDR3 is 15 residues long. Germline V CDR1 and CDR2: SNHLY, FYNNEI. J gave up 7 bases and V 6 bases, and 15 bases lay outside the gene matches. CDR3 coding DNA: TGTGCCAGCAGGGGAGGGGCAGGGTTCGTCGGGGAGCAGTACTTC. Its protein is CASRGGAGFVGEQYF. The full variable domain, rest sourced from reference TRBV2 and TRBJ2-7, is EPEVTQTPSHQVTQMGQEVILRCVPISNHLYFYWYRQILGQKVEFLVSFYNNEISEKSEIFDDQFSVERPDGSNFTLKIRSTKLEDSAMYFCASRGGAGFVGEQYFGPGTRLTVT.

V gene TRBV5-1 combines with J gene TRBJ2-2, with D possibly TRBD1 on 7 matching bases. The V and J ends lost 2 bases and 5 bases respectively, with 10 bases between them. The CDR3 consists of 14 residues. The germline gives CDR1 SGHRS, CDR2 YFSETQ. The CDR3 spells CASSLSGGTGELFF. The CDR3 DNA sequence: TGCGCCAGCAGCTTATCAGGGGGGACCGGGGAGCTGTTTTTT. The full variable domain, its missing parts supplied by reference TRBV5-1 and TRBJ2-2, is KAGVTQTPRYLIKTRGQQVTLSCSPISGHRSVSWYQQTPGQGLQFLFEYFSETQRNKGNFPGRFSGRQFSNSRSEMNVSTLELGDSALYLCASSLSGGTGELFFGEGSRLTVL.

V gene TRBV5-4 combines with J gene TRBJ1-2; perhaps TRBD1 as D (6 bases). The length of the CDR3 is 14 residues. Germline values: CDR1 SGHNT, CDR2 YYREEE (reference sequence). V was trimmed by 3 bases and J by 2 bases, leaving 11 bases between them. The CDR3 nucleotides read TGTGCCAGCAGCTCCGGACAGAGGAACTATGGCTACACCTTC. This sequence encodes CASSSGQRNYGYTF.

This chain uses TRBV11-2 with TRBJ2-5; 9 bases map to TRBD1. Unmatched junction bases numbered 5, after V lost 1 base and J lost 5 bases. The CDR3 extends over 15 amino acids. Germline loops: CDR1 SGHAT, CDR2 FQNNGV. CDR3 in DNA: TGTGCCAGCAGCTTAGGACAGGGGGTCGGGGAGACCCAGTACTTC. It codes for CASSLGQGVGETQYF.

The V call is TRBV28, the J call TRBJ2-7; 12 nucleotides match TRBD1. Germline trimming cut 6 bases from V and 6 bases from J; bases unmatched to any gene: 3. Looked up from germline, CDR1 is MDHEN and CDR2 is SYDVKM. This CDR3 comprises 13 residues. CDR3 protein: CASRGQGAIEQYF. CDR3 DNA sequence: TGTGCCAGCAGGGGACAGGGGGCAATCGAGCAGTACTTC.

The rearrangement joins TRBV20-1 to TRBJ2-3, with 7 nucleotides matching TRBD1. With V trimmed by 6 bases and J by 5 bases, 2 bases remained unmatched. The CDR3 is 11 amino acids. Looked up from germline, CDR1 is DFQATT and CDR2 is SNEGSKA (reference sequence). The CDR3 spells CSAGGIDTQYF. The CDR3 DNA reads as TGCAGTGCAGGGGGCATAGATACGCAGTATTTT.